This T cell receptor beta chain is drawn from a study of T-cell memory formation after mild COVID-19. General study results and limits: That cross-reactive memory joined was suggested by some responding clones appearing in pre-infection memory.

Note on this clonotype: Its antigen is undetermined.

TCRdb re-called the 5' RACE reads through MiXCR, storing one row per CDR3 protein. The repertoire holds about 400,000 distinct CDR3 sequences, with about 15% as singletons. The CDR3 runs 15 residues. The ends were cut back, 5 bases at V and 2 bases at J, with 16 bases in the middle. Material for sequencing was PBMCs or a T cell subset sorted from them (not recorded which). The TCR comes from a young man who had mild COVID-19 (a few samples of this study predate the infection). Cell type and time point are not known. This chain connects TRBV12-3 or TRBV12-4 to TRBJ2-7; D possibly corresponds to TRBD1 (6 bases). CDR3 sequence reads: CASSRIWTATYEQYF. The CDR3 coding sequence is TGTGCCAGCAGTAGAATTTGGACAGCCACCTACGAGCAGTACTTC.